These 10 T cell receptor beta chains share one sample of origin, sequenced in a study of blood T cell repertoires in COVID-19 (TCRdb year 2020). Library generation was performed with the immunoSEQ multiplex PCR assay. TCRdb provides this immuneACCESS table in a form limited to in-frame rearrangements. Some clones are lacking; in checked studies, under half of them reflect an unresolved V gene, and why the rest are absent is not known. The sample has some 190,000 clones on record, roughly 88% of them singletons. Together, the top ten hold around 1.5% of the sample. Sequencing was carried out using peripheral blood. The receptors stem from a man aged 18 to 35 with active or convalescent COVID-19.

This clone turned up a few times. V gene TRBV5-1 combines with J gene TRBJ2-5; 7 bases are a match to TRBD2. The CDR3 spans 16 residues. V lost 0 bases, J lost 1 base, and 6 bases stayed unmatched. Germline V lookup: CDR1 SGHRS, CDR2 YFSETQ. The CDR3 DNA sequence: TGCGCCAGCAGCTTGGCCGGCGGGAGTGGCCAAGAGACCCAGTACTTC. Translation: CASSLAGGSGQETQYF.

Only a few counts were recorded for this clone. The chain recombines TRBV9 with TRBJ1-3; TRBD1 matches 8 bases. Per the germline V gene, CDR1 is SGDLS and CDR2 is YYNGEE. V was pared by 1 base and J by 0 bases, with 0 bases of the junction left unmatched. CDR3 length equals 15 residues. The CDR3 region is CASSVTGGSGNTIYF. In nucleotides, the CDR3 is TGTGCCAGCAGCGTAACAGGGGGCTCTGGAAACACCATATATTTT.

The chain links TRBV7-9 to TRBJ1-1, with 8 bases fitting TRBD1. Germline CDR1 and CDR2: SEHNR and FQNEAQ (reference sequence). Trimming at V came to 4 bases and at J to 0 bases, leaving 4 bases not matched to a gene. The CDR3 has 15 amino acids. The CDR3 region is CASSYWTGMNTEAFF. The CDR3, as DNA: TGTGCCAGCAGCTACTGGACAGGGATGAACACTGAAGCTTTCTTT.

This chain uses TRBV29-1 with TRBJ2-7; D perhaps matches TRBD1 (7 bases). The CDR3 totals 13 residues. Germline CDR1 is SQVTM and CDR2 is ANQGSEA. Trimming pared 6 bases from V and 4 bases from J, leaving 16 bases between. This chain's CDR3 is CSVGGTVSYEQYF. CDR3 DNA sequence: TGCAGCGTCGGCGGGACAGTCTCTTACGAGCAGTACTTC.

In this sample, this clone turned up once. V gene TRBV29-1 combines with J gene TRBJ1-1; TRBD1 matches 9 bases. The V gene end was trimmed by 7 bases and the J gene end by 1 base; junction bases not matched to a gene: 4. This CDR3 spans 13 amino acids. The germline V gene encodes CDR1 SQVTM and CDR2 ANQGSEA. The CDR3, as DNA: TGCAGCGCCGCGGGACAGGGGAACACTGAAGCTTTCTTT. It yields the protein CSAAGQGNTEAFF.

CDR3 region: CATLKMDRNEQYF. CDR3 nucleotide sequence: TGTGCCACCCTAAAGATGGACAGGAACGAGCAGTACTTC. The chain has TRBV6-5 and TRBJ2-7, with 7 nucleotides matching TRBD1. The germline V gene has CDR1 MNHEY and CDR2 SVGAGI. CDR3 length equals 13 residues. J gave up 5 bases and V 10 bases, and 11 bases lay outside the gene matches.

This chain joins TRBV5-4 and TRBJ2-7; D perhaps matches TRBD2 (5 bases). V lost 4 bases, J lost 7 bases, and 15 bases lay in between. The CDR3 totals 13 residues. The V gene's germline CDR1 is SGHNT and CDR2 YYREEE (reference sequence). The CDR3 protein is CASSAQGRGEQYF. CDR3 in DNA: TGTGCCAGCAGCGCCCAAGGGAGAGGGGAGCAGTACTTC.

There are a few counts of this clone. The gene calls are TRBV10-3 and TRBJ2-6, with a tentative D call TRBD1 (6 bases). With 6 bases removed from V and 0 bases from J, the gap between germline ends came to 9 bases. Germline CDR1 reads ENHRY; CDR2 reads SYGVKD. There are 15 residues in the CDR3. For the CDR3, the DNA is TGTGCCATCAGAACAGGGTACTCTGGGGCCAACGTCCTGACTTTC. Translation gives CAIRTGYSGANVLTF.

This clone showed up just once. This chain joins TRBV27 and TRBJ1-6; a weak D match, TRBD1 (6 bases). V was clipped by 4 bases and J by 0 bases, with 16 bases between them. Germline V CDR1 and CDR2: MNHEY, SMNVEV (reference sequence). The CDR3 has 18 residues. Here the CDR3 DNA reads TGTGCCAGCAGTTCGAATACAGGGTCTAGCTCCTATAATTCACCCCTCCACTTT. As protein: CASSSNTGSSSYNSPLHF.

The chain employs TRBV9 and TRBJ2-3, with 11 bases aligning to TRBD2. CDR1 SGDLS and CDR2 YYNGEE come from the germline V gene. V was clipped by 3 bases and J by 3 bases; unmatched bases: 12. This CDR3 comprises 18 residues. The CDR3 DNA follows: TGTGCCAGCAGCGCCGGGACTAGCGGCATACGGAGTACAGATACGCAGTATTTT. Translating gives CASSAGTSGIRSTDTQYF.